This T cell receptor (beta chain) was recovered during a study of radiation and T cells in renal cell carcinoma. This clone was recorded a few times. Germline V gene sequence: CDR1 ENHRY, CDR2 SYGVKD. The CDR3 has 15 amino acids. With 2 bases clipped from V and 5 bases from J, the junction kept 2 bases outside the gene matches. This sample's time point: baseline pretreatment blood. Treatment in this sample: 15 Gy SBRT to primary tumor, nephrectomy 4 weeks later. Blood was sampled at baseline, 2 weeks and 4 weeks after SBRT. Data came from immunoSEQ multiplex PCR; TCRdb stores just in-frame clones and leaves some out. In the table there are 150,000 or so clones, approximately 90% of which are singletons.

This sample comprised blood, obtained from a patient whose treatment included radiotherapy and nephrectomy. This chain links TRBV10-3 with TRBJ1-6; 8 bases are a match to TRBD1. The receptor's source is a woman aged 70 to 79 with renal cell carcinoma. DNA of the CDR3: TGTGCCATCAGTGAGAGGGGACAGGATAATTCACCCCTCCACTTT. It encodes CAISERGQDNSPLHF.